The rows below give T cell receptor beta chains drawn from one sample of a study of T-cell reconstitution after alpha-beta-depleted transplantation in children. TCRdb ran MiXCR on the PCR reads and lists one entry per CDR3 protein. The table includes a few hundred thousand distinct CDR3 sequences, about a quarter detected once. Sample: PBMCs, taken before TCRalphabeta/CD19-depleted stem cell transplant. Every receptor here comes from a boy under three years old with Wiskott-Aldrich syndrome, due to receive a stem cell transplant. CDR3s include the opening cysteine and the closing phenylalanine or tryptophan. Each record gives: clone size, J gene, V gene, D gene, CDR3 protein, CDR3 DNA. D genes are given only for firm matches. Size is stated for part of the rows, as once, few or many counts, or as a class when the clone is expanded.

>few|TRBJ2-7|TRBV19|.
CASSIRGHEQYF
TGTGCCAGTAGTATCAGGGGTCACGAGCAGTACTTC
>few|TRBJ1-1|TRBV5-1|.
CASSLVRFGMNTEAFF
TGCGCCAGCAGCTTGGTGCGATTCGGAATGAACACTGAAGCTTTCTTT
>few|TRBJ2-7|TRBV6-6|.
CASSYASYEQYF
TGTGCCAGCAGTTACGCGTCCTACGAGCAGTACTTC
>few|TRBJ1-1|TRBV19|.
CASSEQSWDTEAFF
TGTGCCAGTAGTGAGCAGTCCTGGGACACTGAAGCTTTCTTT
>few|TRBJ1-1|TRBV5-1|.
CASSFLLGNTEAFF
TGCGCCAGCAGCTTCCTTTTAGGGAACACTGAAGCTTTCTTT
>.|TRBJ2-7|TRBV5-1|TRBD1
CASSTRTGGEQYF
TGCGCCAGCAGCACCCGGACAGGGGGCGAGCAGTACTTC
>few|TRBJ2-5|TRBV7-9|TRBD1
CASSAGQGGGETQYF
TGTGCCAGCAGCGCGGGACAGGGGGGAGGAGAGACCCAGTACTTC
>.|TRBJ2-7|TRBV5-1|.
CASSAGDRNSYEQYF
TGCGCCAGCAGCGCGGGGGACAGAAACTCCTACGAGCAGTACTTC
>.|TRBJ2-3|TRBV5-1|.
CASTLVATDTQYF
TGCGCCAGCACCCTGGTGGCCACAGATACGCAGTATTTT
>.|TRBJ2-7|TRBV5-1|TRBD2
CASSPTSGPLLGYEQYF
TGCGCCAGCAGCCCGACTAGCGGGCCCCTACTGGGGTACGAGCAGTACTTC